These 23 T cell receptor beta chains were sequenced from one sample in a study of T-cell memory formation after mild COVID-19. TCRdb reprocessed the 5' RACE reads with MiXCR, giving one entry per CDR3 protein. This sample has more than 250,000 distinct CDR3 sequences; about 17% occur once, and the top ten carry 20% to 25%. The source material was PBMCs or a T cell subset sorted from them (not recorded which). These receptors were taken from a man younger than 30 who had mild COVID-19 (a few samples of this study predate the infection). Cell type and time point are not known.

This clonotype was seen a few times. The chain employs TRBV19 and TRBJ1-2; no reliable D call. V shed 5 bases and J shed 3 bases, with 13 bases lying between them. The CDR3 is 14 amino acids. CDR1 and CDR2 (germline): LNHDA, SQIVND (reference sequence). CDR3 protein: CASSPDQPDYGYTF. DNA for the CDR3: TGTGCCAGTAGTCCCGATCAACCTGACTATGGCTACACCTTC.

The chain employs TRBV5-5 and TRBJ1-2; D remains ambiguous. Germline values: CDR1 SGHKS, CDR2 YYEKEE (reference sequence). The CDR3 loop spans 14 amino acids. With 0 bases removed from V and 6 bases from J, the gap between germline ends came to 12 bases. The CDR3 spells CASSLVGGRDGYTF. CDR3 coding DNA: TGTGCCAGCAGCTTGGTCGGAGGGAGGGATGGCTACACCTTC. The whole variable domain, remainder taken from reference TRBV5-5 and TRBJ1-2, is DAGVTQSPTHLIKTRGQQVTLRCSPISGHKSVSWYQQVLGQGPQFIFQYYEKEERGRGNFPDRFSARQFPNYSSELNVNALLLGDSALYLCASSLVGGRDGYTFGSGTRLTVV.

The V gene is TRBV6-2 or TRBV6-3, the J gene TRBJ2-7, with TRBD2 matching 13 bases. Losses at the gene ends were 7 bases for V and 6 bases for J; bases not matched to a gene: 12. This CDR3 comprises 16 residues. Germline V gene lookup returns CDR1 MNHEY and CDR2 SVGEGT. CDR3: CASNPGLAGFLGEQYF. CDR3 sequence (DNA): TGTGCCAGCAACCCGGGACTAGCGGGGTTTCTGGGCGAGCAGTACTTC.

The chain couples TRBV29-1 to TRBJ2-3, with a possible D match to TRBD2 (6 bases). Germline CDR1 and CDR2: SQVTM and ANQGSEA. CDR3 size: 14 residues. Trimming took off 4 bases at V and 2 bases at J, with 13 bases between the two ends. CDR3 amino acids: CSVVAAGPTDTQYF. As DNA, the CDR3 is TGCAGCGTTGTAGCAGCGGGCCCCACAGATACGCAGTATTTT.

There are many counts of this clonotype. The V call is TRBV7-9, the J call TRBJ2-1, with 9 bases matching TRBD1. CDR1 SEHNR and CDR2 FQNEAQ come from the germline V gene (reference sequence). V shed 1 base and J 4 bases; nucleotides not matched to a gene: 8. This CDR3 comprises 17 residues. CDR3 DNA sequence: TGTGCCAGCAGCTTAGTCACCGGGACAGGGAGTTACAATGAGCAGTTCTTC. It encodes CASSLVTGTGSYNEQFF.

The V gene is TRBV5-1, the J gene TRBJ2-3; 7 bases agree with TRBD2. V shed 6 bases, J shed 1 base, and the junction held 11 bases outside the gene matches. This CDR3 is built from 16 residues. The germline gives CDR1 SGHRS, CDR2 YFSETQ. The CDR3 nucleotides read TGCGCCAGCAACCTTCGGGCTCGGGGGGGCACAGATACGCAGTATTTT. Amino acid sequence: CASNLRARGGTDTQYF.

In its sample, this clonotype was seen a few times. The rearrangement uses TRBV20-1 and TRBJ2-7, with D perhaps TRBD1 (6 bases). CDR1 is DFQATT, CDR2 SNEGSKA, per germline (reference sequence). Between the trimmed V and J ends, which lost 0 bases and 1 base, there was a span of 10 bases. The CDR3 is 14 amino acids. This CDR3 reads CSAREPGESYEQYF. The CDR3 DNA reads TGCAGTGCTAGAGAGCCAGGGGAATCCTACGAGCAGTACTTC.

The rearrangement links TRBV29-1 to TRBJ2-2; D uncertain. V lost 5 bases and J lost 2, with 9 bases in between. There are 13 residues in the CDR3. Germline assignment: CDR1 SQVTM and CDR2 ANQGSEA. The CDR3 DNA reads TGCAGCGTTCGGATTTCAAACACCGGGGAGCTGTTTTTT. It yields the protein CSVRISNTGELFF.

V gene TRBV20-1 combines with J gene TRBJ2-3; D uncertain. This CDR3 is built from 15 residues. Trimming left V 5 bases short and J 3 bases short, with 18 bases between. The germline V gene encodes CDR1 DFQATT and CDR2 SNEGSKA (reference sequence). CDR3 DNA sequence: TGCAGTGCTCGTAAAACGCTAGATTGGACAGATACGCAGTATTTT. It codes for CSARKTLDWTDTQYF.

At least ten counts were recorded for this clonotype. J is TRBJ1-3 and V is TRBV12-3 or TRBV12-4; D remains ambiguous. This CDR3 has 14 amino acids. V was trimmed by 6 bases and J by 0 bases, leaving 9 bases between them. CDR3 sequence reads: CASSPASSGNTIYF. As DNA, the CDR3 is TGTGCCAGCAGCCCCGCTAGCTCTGGAAACACCATATATTTT.

This clonotype was observed many times. The V call is TRBV6-4, the J call TRBJ2-3, with D uncertain. V dropped 2 bases and J dropped 0 bases, with 9 bases sitting between them. Germline lookup yields CDR1 MRHNA and CDR2 SNTAGT. This CDR3 contains 15 residues. CDR3 nucleotides: TGTGCCAGCAGTGACCGTGCAGCTAGCACAGATACGCAGTATTTT. Its translation: CASSDRAASTDTQYF.

The V and J genes are TRBV4-3 and TRBJ1-6; D may be TRBD1 (5 bases). The CDR3 spans 16 residues. V dropped 1 base and J dropped 7 bases, with 14 bases sitting between them. CDR1 LGHNA and CDR2 YSLEER come from the germline V gene. Written as DNA, the CDR3 is TGCGCCAGCAGCCAAGTAATGGGACTTCCGAATTCACCCCTCCACTTT. As protein: CASSQVMGLPNSPLHF.

This clonotype was recorded many times. The gene calls are TRBV18 and TRBJ2-7; D might be TRBD2 (5 bases). The V end lost 3 bases, the J end lost 7 bases, and 7 bases lay between the germline ends. The CDR3 totals 11 residues. Germline CDR1 and CDR2: KGHSH and LQKENI. CDR3 sequence (DNA): TGTGCCAGCTCACCCCCGGGGGAGCAGTACTTC. Translating gives CASSPPGEQYF.

The rearrangement uses TRBV5-1 and TRBJ2-7; maybe TRBD2 (6 bases). V was shortened by 0 bases and J by 2 bases, with 9 bases between the two germline ends. The CDR3 has 14 amino acids. Germline assignment: CDR1 SGHRS and CDR2 YFSETQ. The chain's CDR3 is CASSLVLAAYEQYF. CDR3 DNA: TGCGCCAGCAGCTTGGTACTAGCAGCCTACGAGCAGTACTTC.

The sample holds many counts of this clonotype. The gene calls are TRBV30 and TRBJ1-1; D is ambiguous. CDR3 length: 15 residues. In germline, CDR1 is GTSNPN, CDR2 SVGIG (reference sequence). The germline V and J ends were trimmed by 0 bases and 4 bases, with 15 bases remaining between them. CDR3 sequence: CAWSVTSRLGTEAFF. CDR3 bases: TGTGCCTGGAGTGTTACGTCGAGGTTGGGCACTGAAGCTTTCTTT.

The J gene is TRBJ2-2, the V gene TRBV24-1; maybe TRBD2 (6 bases). The CDR3 is 13 amino acids. Germline V gene sequence: CDR1 KGHDR, CDR2 SFDVKD. Trimming left V 9 bases short and J 0 bases short, with 7 bases between. The CDR3 loop is CATWGANTGELFF. CDR3 nucleotides: TGTGCCACCTGGGGGGCGAACACCGGGGAGCTGTTTTTT.

This sequence joins TRBV6-5 and TRBJ2-4; perhaps TRBD2 as D (6 bases). The CDR3 consists of 15 residues. Germline CDR1 and CDR2: MNHEY and SVGAGI. V gave up 6 bases and J gave up 0 bases, with 12 bases separating them. The CDR3 here is CASSRPGGAKNIQYF. The CDR3 DNA reads TGTGCCAGCAGCCGGCCCGGGGGAGCCAAAAACATTCAGTACTTC.

The sample holds a few counts of this clonotype. The V call is TRBV4-3, the J call TRBJ1-1; D unclear. V lost 4 bases and J lost 1, with 16 bases in between. The CDR3 contains 16 residues. Germline values: CDR1 LGHNA, CDR2 YSLEER. The CDR3: CASSLSPEGRNTEAFF. The CDR3 DNA reads as TGCGCCAGCAGCCTGAGCCCAGAGGGTCGGAACACTGAAGCTTTCTTT.

This clonotype was recorded a few times. The chain is built from TRBV4-1 and TRBJ2-3; D uncertain. Germline V gene sequence: CDR1 MGHRA, CDR2 YSYEKL. CDR3 length: 13 amino acids. The V end lost 3 bases, the J end lost 7 bases, and 11 bases lay between the germline ends. The CDR3, as DNA: TGCGCCAGCAGCCACCCGGCCTCTCATACGCAGTATTTT. It specifies CASSHPASHTQYF.

There are a few counts of this clonotype. The genes are TRBV6-5 and TRBJ1-2, with 9 bases lining up with TRBD1. This CDR3 is 15 amino acids long. Germline V gives CDR1 MNHEY, CDR2 SVGAGI. V lost 1 base, J lost 8 bases, and 8 bases stayed unmatched. The CDR3 coding sequence is TGTGCCAGCAGTTACTTAGGACAGGGGCGAGAGGGCTACACCTTC. This sequence encodes CASSYLGQGREGYTF.

The chain joins TRBV11-2 to TRBJ2-5, with 9 bases identical to TRBD1. From germline, CDR1 is SGHAT and CDR2 FQNNGV. This CDR3 contains 15 residues. The junction had 8 bases not matched to a gene; V was cut back by 5 bases and J by 4 bases. The CDR3 DNA follows: TGTGCCAGCAGCCAACAGGGGGCGCGGGGAGAGACCCAGTACTTC. The encoded protein is CASSQQGARGETQYF.

This clonotype is termed medium-sized. The chain uses TRBV4-1 and TRBJ2-2; the match to TRBD1 covers 7 bases. J lost 0 bases, V lost 3 bases, and 7 bases had no gene match. Germline lookup yields CDR1 MGHRA and CDR2 YSYEKL. The CDR3 length is 17 residues. DNA of the CDR3: TGCGCCAGCAGCCAGCCTCCAGGGGGTCCGAACACCGGGGAGCTGTTTTTT. Translation gives CASSQPPGGPNTGELFF.

The CDR3 DNA sequence: TGTGCCAGTAGTATTGGCGGGACAGTACAAGAGACCCAGTACTTC. Amino acids: CASSIGGTVQETQYF. The chain carries TRBV19 and TRBJ2-5, with D maybe TRBD1 (7 bases). Germline V gene sequence: CDR1 LNHDA, CDR2 SQIVND (reference sequence). V was cut by 3 bases and J by 2 bases, with 13 bases left in between. The CDR3 is made up of 15 amino acids.